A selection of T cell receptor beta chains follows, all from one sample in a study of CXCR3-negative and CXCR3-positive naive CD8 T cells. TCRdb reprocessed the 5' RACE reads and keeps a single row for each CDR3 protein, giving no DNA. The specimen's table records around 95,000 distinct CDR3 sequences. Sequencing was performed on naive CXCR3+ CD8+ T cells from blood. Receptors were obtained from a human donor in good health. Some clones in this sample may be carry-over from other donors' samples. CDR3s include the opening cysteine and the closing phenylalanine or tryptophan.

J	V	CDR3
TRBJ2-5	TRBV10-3	CAGATDFRETQYF
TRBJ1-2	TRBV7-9	CASSLQDIRLDTF
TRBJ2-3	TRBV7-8	CASVGGPSTDTQYF
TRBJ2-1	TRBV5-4	CASSPGTGELVLYYEQFF
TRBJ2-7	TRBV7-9	CASSLVTSLYEQYF
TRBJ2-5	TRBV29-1	CSVDILAGGWETQYF
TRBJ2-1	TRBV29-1	CSVAGQLDEQFF
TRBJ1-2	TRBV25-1	CASSEYFGESGYTF
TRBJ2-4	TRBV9	CASSRGRGGKNIQYF
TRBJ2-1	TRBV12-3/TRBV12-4	CASSHRGEPYNEQFF
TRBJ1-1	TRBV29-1	CSAGWDGEAFF
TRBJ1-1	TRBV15	CATSSLTGGDTEAFF
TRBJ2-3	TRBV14	CASSQALLRGGAFADTQYF
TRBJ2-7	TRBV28	CASSSWDRGSGEQYF
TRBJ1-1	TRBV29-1	CSVEGGRPKPWAFF
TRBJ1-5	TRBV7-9	CASSPGSNQPQHF
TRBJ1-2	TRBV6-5	CASSRTGPGNGYTF
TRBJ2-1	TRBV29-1	CSVLGTRDNEQFF
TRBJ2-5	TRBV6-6	CASSYGAAEEEETQYF
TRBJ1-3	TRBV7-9	CASSFYDTGNTIYF
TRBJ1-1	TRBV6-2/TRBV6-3	CASNQPSLWGTEAFF
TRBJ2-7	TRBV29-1	CSVLSGVFSYEQYF
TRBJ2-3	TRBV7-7	CASSPVYISTDTQYF
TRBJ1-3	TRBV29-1	CSVVDPLVRNTIYF
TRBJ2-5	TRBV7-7	CASSAGQGVTPFQGDQYF
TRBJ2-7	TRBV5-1	CASSLVPGMILHEQYF